The clone carrying this TCR beta chain was found once. These data are taken from a study of CD8+ T cells in alopecia areata. Noted treatment: oral pan-JAK inhibitor, 5-10 mg twice daily. Using a FACSAria, the CD4+ and CD8+ T cells were sorted from the PBMCs. In germline, CDR1 is GTSNPN, CDR2 SVGIG (reference sequence). V dropped 2 bases and J dropped 2 bases, with 6 bases sitting between them. This CDR3 is built from 12 residues. Reverse transcription of extracted RNA yielded cDNA, which provided the sequencing template. TCRdb's copy holds only in-frame clones and misses some; the assay was immunoSEQ multiplex PCR. The repertoire consists of about 190,000 clones, with 60% occurring once and the leading ten covering just over 1%.

The chain recombines TRBV30 with TRBJ1-2; D is undetermined. The sequences come from CD4+ T cells sorted from blood, collected at week 24, from a patient treated with tofacitinib. The source of this sequence is a human donor with alopecia areata. The CDR3 region is CAWSRINYGYTF. The CDR3 DNA sequence: TGTGCCTGGAGTCGGATAAACTATGGCTACACCTTC.